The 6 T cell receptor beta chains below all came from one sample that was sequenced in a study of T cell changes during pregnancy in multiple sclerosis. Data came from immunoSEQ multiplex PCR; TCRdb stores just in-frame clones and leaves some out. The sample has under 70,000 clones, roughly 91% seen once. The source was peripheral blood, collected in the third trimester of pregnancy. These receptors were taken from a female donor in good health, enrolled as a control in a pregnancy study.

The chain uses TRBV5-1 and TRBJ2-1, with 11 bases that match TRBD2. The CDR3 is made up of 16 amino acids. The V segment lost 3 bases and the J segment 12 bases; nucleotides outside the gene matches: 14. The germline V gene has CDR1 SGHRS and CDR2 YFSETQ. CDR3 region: CASSSRPGLAAGVQFF. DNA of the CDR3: TGCGCCAGCAGCTCAAGACCGGGACTAGCGGCAGGAGTGCAGTTCTTC.

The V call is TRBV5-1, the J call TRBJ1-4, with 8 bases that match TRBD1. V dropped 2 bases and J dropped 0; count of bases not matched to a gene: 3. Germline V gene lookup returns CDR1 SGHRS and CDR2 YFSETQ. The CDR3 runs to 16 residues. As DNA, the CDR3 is TGCGCCAGCAGCTTATACAGGGGGTCAACTAATGAAAAACTGTTTTTT. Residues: CASSLYRGSTNEKLFF.

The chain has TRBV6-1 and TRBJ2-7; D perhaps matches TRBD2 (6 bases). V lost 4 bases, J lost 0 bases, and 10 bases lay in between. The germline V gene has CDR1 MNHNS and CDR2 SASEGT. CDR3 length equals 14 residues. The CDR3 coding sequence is TGTGCCAGCAGTGCGGAGGGGCCCTCCTACGAGCAGTACTTC. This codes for CASSAEGPSYEQYF.

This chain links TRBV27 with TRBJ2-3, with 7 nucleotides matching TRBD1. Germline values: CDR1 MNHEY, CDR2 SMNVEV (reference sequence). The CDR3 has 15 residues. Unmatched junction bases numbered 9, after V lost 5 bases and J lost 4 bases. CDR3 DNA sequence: TGTGCCAGCAGTCGGGCAGGGGACAGTTCAGATACGCAGTATTTT. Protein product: CASSRAGDSSDTQYF.

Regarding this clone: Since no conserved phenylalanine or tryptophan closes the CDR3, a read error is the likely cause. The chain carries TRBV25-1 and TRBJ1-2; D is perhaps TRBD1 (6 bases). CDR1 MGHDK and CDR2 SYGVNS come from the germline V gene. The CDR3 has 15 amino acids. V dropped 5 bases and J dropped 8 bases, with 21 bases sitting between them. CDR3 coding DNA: TGTGCCAGCAGTACACACCAGGGGTACTCGGGGGGCTACACCCTC. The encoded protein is CASSTHQGYSGGYTL.

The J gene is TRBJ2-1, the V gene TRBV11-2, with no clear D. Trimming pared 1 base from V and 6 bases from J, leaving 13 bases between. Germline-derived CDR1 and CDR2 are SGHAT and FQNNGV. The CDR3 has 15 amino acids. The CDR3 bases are TGTGCCAGCAGCTTAGCTGGGTCTTGGGCCAATGAGCAGTTCTTC. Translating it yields CASSLAGSWANEQFF.